Listed here are 29 T cell receptor beta chains from one sample, sequenced in a study of CD8+ T cells in alopecia areata (dated by TCRdb to 2016 to 2019). Library construction relied on the immunoSEQ multiplex PCR assay. RNA was extracted from all samples and reverse transcribed into cDNA, which served as template for TCR sequencing. This immuneACCESS table, as held by TCRdb, lists in-frame sequences with V and J called but not all clones. Of the missing ones, under half trace to an unresolved V gene in checked studies; the others have no known cause. Within this sample are 65,000 to 95,000 clones, with about 53% of them counted one time only. The top ten clonotypes cover approximately 5.4% of the sample. The sample comprised NKG2D-high CD8+ T cells sorted from blood. Interpreted using the paper, the cell subset or site label stands for: sorted CD8+ NKG2D-high blood T cells. These receptors were taken from a human donor with alopecia areata.

The sample holds a few counts of this clone. The chain employs TRBV27 and TRBJ2-7; D is uncertain. The V end was cut by 4 bases, the J end by 3 bases, with 13 bases between. The germline CDR1 and CDR2 sequences are MNHEY and SMNVEV (reference sequence). The CDR3 length is 14 residues. The CDR3 protein is CASSYSGPDYEQYF. CDR3 bases: TGTGCCAGCAGTTATTCCGGGCCCGACTACGAGCAGTACTTC.

This chain links TRBV2 with TRBJ2-3, with D perhaps assigned TRBD1 or TRBD2 (5 bases each). The CDR3 loop spans 13 amino acids. Germline-derived CDR1 and CDR2 are SNHLY and FYNNEI. Between the trimmed V and J ends, which lost 6 bases and 6 bases, there was a span of 13 bases. The CDR3 DNA sequence: TGTGCCAGCAGGGGACCACCCGGTGATACGCAGTATTTT. Protein sequence: CASRGPPGDTQYF.

There are a few counts of this clone. The genes are TRBV15 and TRBJ2-3; the match to TRBD1 covers 7 bases. Germline loops: CDR1 LNHNV, CDR2 YYDKDF (reference sequence). Trimming removed 5 bases from V and 4 bases from J; junction bases left unmatched: 6. There are 14 residues in the CDR3. CDR3 in amino acids: CATSPRTGPDTQYF. The CDR3 DNA sequence: TGTGCCACCAGCCCACGGACAGGACCAGATACGCAGTATTTT.

The CDR3: CASSLGAYEQYF. The CDR3 DNA reads as TGTGCCAGCAGCTTAGGAGCCTACGAGCAGTACTTC. The V call is TRBV7-2, the J call TRBJ2-7; unclear D gene. In germline, CDR1 is SGHTA, CDR2 FQGNSA. This CDR3 has 12 residues. V dropped 1 base and J dropped 2 bases, with 3 bases sitting between them.

Only a few counts were recorded for this clone. The chain uses TRBV23-1 and TRBJ2-1; possibly TRBD2 for D (7 bases). TRBV23-1 is annotated as an ORF whose role is uncertain. V was pared by 4 bases and J by 9 bases, with 22 bases between. This CDR3 has 16 amino acids. The CDR3 coding sequence is TGCGCCAGCAGTCCCCCCTGGGGAGGGGGGGAGGGTGAGCAGTTCTTC. It codes for CASSPPWGGGEGEQFF.

The chain carries TRBV4-1 and TRBJ2-7, with D tentatively TRBD2 (6 bases). The CDR3 has 14 amino acids. Germline CDR1 reads MGHRA; CDR2 reads YSYEKL. V was clipped by 0 bases and J by 6 bases, with 12 bases between them. CDR3 coding DNA: TGCGCCAGCAGCCAAGAAGGCGGGGAGTTCGAGCAGTACTTC. As protein: CASSQEGGEFEQYF.

The chain is built from TRBV14 and TRBJ1-1; D unresolved. Germline V gives CDR1 SGHDN, CDR2 FVKESK. CDR3 length equals 14 residues. V shed 3 bases and J shed 3 bases, with 11 bases lying between them. Here the CDR3 DNA reads TGTGCCAGCAGCCACAGCGGTTTGTACACTGAAGCTTTCTTT. This sequence encodes CASSHSGLYTEAFF.

The chain employs TRBV27 and TRBJ2-3, with D perhaps assigned TRBD1 or TRBD2 (6 bases each). Germline V gene sequence: CDR1 MNHEY, CDR2 SMNVEV (reference sequence). The CDR3 contains 15 residues. The germline V and J ends were trimmed by 3 bases and 1 base, with 11 bases remaining between them. In nucleotides, the CDR3 is TGTGCCAGCAGTTTCCTCGGGGGCCGCACAGATACGCAGTATTTT. This gives the protein CASSFLGGRTDTQYF.

This chain connects TRBV27 to TRBJ2-7; 8 bases fit TRBD2. Germline V gene data show CDR1 as MNHEY and CDR2 as SMNVEV (reference sequence). J gave up 4 bases and V 8 bases, and 10 bases lay outside the gene matches. The CDR3 is made up of 14 amino acids. The CDR3 loop reads CASRIFGGAYEQYF. The CDR3 bases are TGTGCCAGCCGAATTTTCGGGGGGGCTTACGAGCAGTACTTC.

This clone was counted between two and nine times. This rearrangement joins TRBV27 to TRBJ2-3; 9 bases line up with TRBD2. CDR3 length: 15 residues. Germline CDR1 is MNHEY and CDR2 is SMNVEV (reference sequence). J was trimmed by 2 bases and V by 7 bases; bases with no gene match: 7. Here the CDR3 DNA reads TGTGCCAGCAAATGGACTAGCGTAAACACAGATACGCAGTATTTT. Protein sequence: CASKWTSVNTDTQYF.

The J gene is TRBJ1-1, the V gene TRBV4-1, with D possibly matching TRBD1 (6 bases). Germline loops: CDR1 MGHRA, CDR2 YSYEKL. The CDR3 sequence is 15 residues long. Trimming cost V 4 bases and J 0 bases, with 12 bases left between them. The DNA for the CDR3 is TGCGCCAGCAGCCCCCACAGGGATATGAACACTGAAGCTTTCTTT. Translated: CASSPHRDMNTEAFF.

This chain connects TRBV28 to TRBJ2-5; 10 bases fit TRBD1. CDR3 length: 17 residues. Germline CDR1 reads MDHEN; CDR2 reads SYDVKM. Trimming took 4 bases from V and 4 from J; bases not matched to a gene: 12. The chain's CDR3 is CASSSTLSGQGSETQYF. CDR3 DNA sequence: TGTGCCAGCAGTTCGACACTATCGGGACAGGGGTCAGAGACCCAGTACTTC.

This rearrangement joins TRBV30 to TRBJ2-5; D is perhaps TRBD2 (6 bases). The germline V gene encodes CDR1 GTSNPN and CDR2 SVGIG (reference sequence). The CDR3 is 11 amino acids. Trimming took 3 bases from V and 9 from J, leaving 11 bases between them. Here the CDR3 reads CAWSYPGAQYF. As DNA, the CDR3 is TGTGCCTGGAGCTACCCGGGGGCCCAGTACTTC.

The CDR3: CSATTMGEQFF. Here the CDR3 DNA reads TGCAGTGCCACGACAATGGGTGAGCAGTTCTTC. The chain carries TRBV20-1 and TRBJ2-1; no reliable D call. The germline V and J ends were trimmed by 6 bases and 9 bases, with 12 bases remaining between them. Looked up from germline, CDR1 is DFQATT and CDR2 is SNEGSKA (reference sequence). The CDR3 is 11 residues long.

V gene TRBV6-6 combines with J gene TRBJ2-7; perhaps TRBD1 as D (5 bases). Germline V gives CDR1 MNHNY, CDR2 SVGAGI (reference sequence). The CDR3 extends over 13 amino acids. The ends were cut back, 2 bases at V and 6 bases at J, with 11 bases in the middle. This chain's CDR3 is CASSYTQGSEQYF. The DNA for the CDR3 is TGTGCCAGCAGTTACACGCAGGGATCCGAGCAGTACTTC.

The chain employs TRBV6-5 and TRBJ2-3; D uncertain. Germline V gene sequence: CDR1 MNHEY, CDR2 SVGAGI. This CDR3 spans 13 amino acids. The germline V and J ends were trimmed by 7 bases and 2 bases, with 10 bases remaining between them. CDR3 amino acids: CASKMVITDTQYF. CDR3 bases: TGTGCCAGCAAAATGGTTATCACAGATACGCAGTATTTT.

This clone came up a few times. The chain carries TRBV29-1 and TRBJ2-1, with D unclear. Germline CDR1 reads SQVTM; CDR2 reads ANQGSEA. This CDR3 has 12 amino acids. V shed 3 bases and J shed 5 bases, with 8 bases lying between them. CDR3 DNA: TGCAGCGTTGATTTCGCCCACAATGAGCAGTTCTTC. This translates into CSVDFAHNEQFF.

This sequence joins TRBV30 and TRBJ2-2; D gene ambiguous. V was pared by 5 bases and J by 7 bases, with 8 bases between. Germline CDR1 reads GTSNPN; CDR2 reads SVGIG (reference sequence). This CDR3 spans 11 amino acids. The CDR3 bases are TGTGCCTGGGGAGACGGCGGGGAGCTGTTTTTT. Its translation is CAWGDGGELFF.

The table lists this clone with a few counts. V usage is TRBV29-1 and J usage is TRBJ2-3; D gene uncertain. V shed 7 bases and J shed 4 bases, with 21 bases lying between them. In germline, CDR1 is SQVTM, CDR2 ANQGSEA. There are 15 residues in the CDR3. The CDR3 is CSAVGLPPRSDTQYF. The CDR3 nucleotides read TGCAGCGCGGTGGGTCTTCCCCCCCGTTCAGATACGCAGTATTTT.

Note on this clone: Other DNA sequences in the same sample also yield this CDR3. V usage is TRBV7-9 and J usage is TRBJ2-3; D unclear. There are 12 residues in the CDR3. From germline, CDR1 is SEHNR and CDR2 FQNEAQ (reference sequence). Trimming took off 5 bases at V and 4 bases at J, with 7 bases between the two ends. The CDR3 sequence: CASSRVPDTQYF. The CDR3 DNA sequence: TGTGCCAGCAGCCGCGTTCCAGATACGCAGTATTTT.

The CDR3 sequence: CASRTIDSETQYF. CDR3 DNA sequence: TGTGCCAGCCGCACCATAGACAGTGAGACCCAGTACTTC. The chain couples TRBV27 to TRBJ2-5, with a possible D match to TRBD1 (5 bases). CDR1 and CDR2 (germline): MNHEY, SMNVEV (reference sequence). Trimming pared 8 bases from V and 5 bases from J, leaving 15 bases between. This CDR3 is 13 amino acids long.

The chain uses TRBV29-1 and TRBJ2-2; D ambiguous. Trimming pared 4 bases from V and 5 bases from J, leaving 11 bases between. The CDR3 consists of 13 residues. Germline V gives CDR1 SQVTM, CDR2 ANQGSEA. The CDR3 here is CSVVGQVTGELFF. The CDR3 nucleotides are TGCAGCGTTGTAGGGCAGGTTACCGGGGAGCTGTTTTTT.

This chain uses TRBV11-2 with TRBJ2-1, with 8 bases matching TRBD1. After removal of 8 bases from V and 0 bases from J, the junction contained 3 bases not matched to a gene. This CDR3 contains 14 residues. Germline V gene data show CDR1 as SGHAT and CDR2 as FQNNGV. The CDR3 nucleotides read TGTGCCAGCGAGACAGGGGCCTCCTACAATGAGCAGTTCTTC. Translating gives CASETGASYNEQFF.

The chain uses TRBV27 and TRBJ2-7, with D possibly matching TRBD1 (6 bases). V was trimmed by 6 bases and J by 2 bases, leaving 17 bases between them. Germline loops: CDR1 MNHEY, CDR2 SMNVEV (reference sequence). This CDR3 comprises 15 residues. The CDR3 sequence: CASSLTGHRAYEQYF. The CDR3 DNA follows: TGTGCCAGCAGCCTAACAGGGCACCGGGCCTACGAGCAGTACTTC.

The chain has TRBV5-1 and TRBJ2-7; weak D call: TRBD2 (6 bases). The germline CDR1 and CDR2 sequences are SGHRS and YFSETQ. The CDR3 contains 14 residues. V was trimmed by 1 base and J by 3 bases, leaving 11 bases between them. The CDR3 reads CASSLFGGDYEQYF. DNA for the CDR3: TGCGCCAGCAGCTTGTTTGGAGGGGACTACGAGCAGTACTTC.

This sequence joins TRBV7-8 and TRBJ2-7; 7 positions match TRBD1. The CDR3 extends over 13 amino acids. Germline V CDR1 and CDR2: SGHVS, FQNEAQ. Germline trimming cut 5 bases from V and 4 bases from J; bases unmatched to any gene: 5. CDR3 amino acids: CASSRDRTYEQYF. The CDR3 DNA follows: TGTGCCAGCAGCCGGGACAGAACTTACGAGCAGTACTTC.

V usage is TRBV27 and J usage is TRBJ2-7; a possible D gene is TRBD1 (6 bases). Germline CDR1 reads MNHEY; CDR2 reads SMNVEV (reference sequence). V shed 10 bases and J shed 5 bases, with 15 bases lying between them. The CDR3 runs 12 residues. This chain's CDR3 is CATSGAGDEQYF. The CDR3 DNA sequence: TGTGCCACCTCAGGGGCAGGGGACGAGCAGTACTTC.

The rearrangement joins TRBV6-5 to TRBJ2-1; D is undetermined. Germline CDR1 and CDR2: MNHEY and SVGAGI. The germline V and J ends were trimmed by 2 bases and 3 bases, with 8 bases remaining between them. The CDR3 length is 14 residues. CDR3 residues: CASSYTPSYNEQFF. The CDR3 DNA reads as TGTGCCAGCAGTTACACCCCTAGCTACAATGAGCAGTTCTTC.

This chain connects TRBV27 to TRBJ2-1; D possibly corresponds to TRBD1 (6 bases). Looked up from germline, CDR1 is MNHEY and CDR2 is SMNVEV (reference sequence). Trimming removed 5 bases from V and 10 bases from J, with 15 bases in between. CDR3 length equals 13 residues. As DNA, the CDR3 is TGTGCCAGCAGTCAAAACCCGGACAGAGAGCAGTTCTTC. Translated, it gives CASSQNPDREQFF.